This TCR beta chain is drawn from a study of control samples from healthy donors and cancer patients. TCRdb keeps only in-frame clones here, not all; method: immunoSEQ multiplex PCR. The table includes 150,000 to 200,000 clones, roughly 89% detected once. In germline, CDR1 is SGDLS, CDR2 YYNGEE. V was shortened by 2 bases and J by 0 bases, with 6 bases between the two germline ends. The CDR3 covers 14 residues. This clonotype originated in a woman between 45 and 60 years old in good health. The chain uses TRBV9 and TRBJ1-3; unclear D gene. The sequenced material came from blood. Here the CDR3 reads CASSVAYSGNTIYF. The CDR3 nucleotides read TGTGCCAGCAGCGTGGCCTACTCTGGAAACACCATATATTTT.